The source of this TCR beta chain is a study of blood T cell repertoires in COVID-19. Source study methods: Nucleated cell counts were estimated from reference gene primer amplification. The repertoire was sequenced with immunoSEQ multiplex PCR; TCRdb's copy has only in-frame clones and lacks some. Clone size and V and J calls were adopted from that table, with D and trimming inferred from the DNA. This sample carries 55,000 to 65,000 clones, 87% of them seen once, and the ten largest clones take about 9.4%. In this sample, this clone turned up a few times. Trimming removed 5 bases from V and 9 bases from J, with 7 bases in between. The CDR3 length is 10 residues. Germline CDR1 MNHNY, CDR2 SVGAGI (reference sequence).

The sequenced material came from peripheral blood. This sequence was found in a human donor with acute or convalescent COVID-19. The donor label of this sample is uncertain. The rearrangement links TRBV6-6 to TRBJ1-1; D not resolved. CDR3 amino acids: CASSHIKAFF. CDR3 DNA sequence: TGTGCCAGCAGTCACATAAAAGCTTTCTTT.